A single T cell receptor (beta chain) is shown here with its context. Recovered Cohort 3 donors showed two negative PCRs, clearance, or symptom resolution. Original analysis: Reference gene primer amplification in the assay estimated nucleated cell counts. The method was immunoSEQ multiplex PCR; TCRdb's version includes in-frame clones alone and lacks a portion of them. V, J and clone size reflect that table, while D and trimming were determined from the DNA. The data contain 100,000 to 150,000 clones, 75% to 90% of them singletons. The data were taken from a study of blood T cell repertoires in COVID-19. Material for sequencing was PBMCs or T cells enriched from blood (not recorded which). The clonotype was recovered from a woman between 50 and 59 years old who had recovered from COVID-19.

The CDR3 bases are TGTGCCAGCAGCTTGAGACAGGGACTAGCGGCCTACGAGCAGTACTTC. Translating gives CASSLRQGLAAYEQYF. V is TRBV7-2 and J is TRBJ2-7; 11 nucleotides line up with TRBD2. This CDR3 contains 16 residues. Germline lookup yields CDR1 SGHTA and CDR2 FQGNSA. V dropped 3 bases and J dropped 2; count of bases not matched to a gene: 6.